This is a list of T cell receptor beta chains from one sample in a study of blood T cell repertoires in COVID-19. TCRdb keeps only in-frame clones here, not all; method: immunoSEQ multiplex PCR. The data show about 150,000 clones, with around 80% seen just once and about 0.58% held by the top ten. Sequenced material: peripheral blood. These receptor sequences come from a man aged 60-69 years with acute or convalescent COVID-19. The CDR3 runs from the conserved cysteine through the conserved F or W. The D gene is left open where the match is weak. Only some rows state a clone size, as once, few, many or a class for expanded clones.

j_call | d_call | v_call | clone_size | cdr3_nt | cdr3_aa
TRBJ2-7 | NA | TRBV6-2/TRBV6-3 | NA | TGTGCCAGCAGTTACATCAACGTAGCCTACGAGCAGTACTTC | CASSYINVAYEQYF
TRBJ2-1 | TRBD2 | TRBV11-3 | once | TGTGCCAGCAGCTTTTCGGCTAGCGGGGGCCATAGCTCCTACAATGAGCAGTTCTTC | CASSFSASGGHSSYNEQFF
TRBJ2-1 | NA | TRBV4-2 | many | TGTGCCAGCAGCCCACCCCGGGTCTCCTACAATGAGCAGTTCTTC | CASSPPRVSYNEQFF
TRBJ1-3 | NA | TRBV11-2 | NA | TGTGCCAGCAGCTTTTACGCGGCTGGAAACACCATATATTTT | CASSFYAAGNTIYF
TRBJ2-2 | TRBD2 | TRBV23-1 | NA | TGCGCCAGCAGTCGAATTGAGAGGACAGTAAAACATGGGAGCGGGGGCACCGGGGAGCTGTTTTTT | CASSRIERTVKHGSGGTGELFF
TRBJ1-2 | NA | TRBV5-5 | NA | TGTGCCAGCACCCCGGGCGGGTTTTTTTATGGCTACACCTTC | CASTPGGFFYGYTF
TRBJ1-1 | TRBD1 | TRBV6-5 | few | TGTGCCAGCAGCCTGGGGACAGGGGTTTATCGGGCTTTCTTT | CASSLGTGVYRAFF
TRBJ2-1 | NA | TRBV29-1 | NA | TGCAGCGTTGAGAGCCCTGCGGGTATAAACAATGAGCAGTTCTTC | CSVESPAGINNEQFF
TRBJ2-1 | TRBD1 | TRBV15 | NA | TGTGCCACCAGGACGAAGACAGGGGGGCTGTTAAATGAGCAGTTCTTC | CATRTKTGGLLNEQFF
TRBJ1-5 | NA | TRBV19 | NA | TGTGCCAGTAGTGCCCAGGGGTACAAAGGTCAGCCCCAGCATTTT | CASSAQGYKGQPQHF
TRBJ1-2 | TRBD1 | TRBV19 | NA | TGTGCCAGTAGTATGGAGCCAGGGGGCCTAGGCTACACCTTC | CASSMEPGGLGYTF
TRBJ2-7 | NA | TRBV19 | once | TGTGCCAGTAGTCCCCCCAGTTGGCGGTTCTCCTACGAGCAGTACTTC | CASSPPSWRFSYEQYF
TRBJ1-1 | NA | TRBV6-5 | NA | TGTGCCAGCAGCCCCTTAGGGGCCAAGAACACTGAAGCTTTCTTT | CASSPLGAKNTEAFF
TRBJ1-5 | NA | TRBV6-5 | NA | TGTGCCAGCAGAGCCCTGACAGTTAGCAATCAGCCCCAGCATTTT | CASRALTVSNQPQHF
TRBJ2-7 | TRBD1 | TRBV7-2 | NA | TGTGCCAGCAGCCTGCATCCCCCAGGGGGCGGGTACGAGCAGTACTTC | CASSLHPPGGGYEQYF
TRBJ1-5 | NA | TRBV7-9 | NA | TGTGCCAGCAGCGGCAGGGGTCCTCAGCCCCAGCATTTT | CASSGRGPQPQHF
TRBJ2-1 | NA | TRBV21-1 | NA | TGTGCCAGCAGCCCCGGGACTAGTTGTCTCCATGAGCAGTTCTTC | CASSPGTSCLHEQFF
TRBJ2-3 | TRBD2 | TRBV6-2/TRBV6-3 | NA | TGTGCCAGCAGTCCACGACTAGCGGGGGGGCCAGATACGCAGTATTTT | CASSPRLAGGPDTQYF
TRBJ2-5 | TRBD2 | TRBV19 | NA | TGTGCCAGTAGTATAGGGGGACTAGCGGGAGTGGAGACCCAGTACTTC | CASSIGGLAGVETQYF
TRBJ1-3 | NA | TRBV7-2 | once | TGTGCCAGCAGCCAGAAACCCAGTGGAAACACCATATATTTT | CASSQKPSGNTIYF
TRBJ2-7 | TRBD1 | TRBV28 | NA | TGTGCCAGCAGGGTCATGACAGGGGTATCGTACGAGCAGTACTTC | CASRVMTGVSYEQYF
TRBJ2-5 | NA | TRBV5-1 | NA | TGCGCCAGCAGCTTGGTTTTGGGGGGACAAGAGACCCAGTACTTC | CASSLVLGGQETQYF
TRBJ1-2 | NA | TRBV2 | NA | TGTGCCAGCAGTGGACATAAGACAGACGATGGCTACACCTTC | CASSGHKTDDGYTF
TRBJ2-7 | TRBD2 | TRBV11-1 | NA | TGTGCCAGCAGCGCCGGGGGGGAGCAGTACTTC | CASSAGGEQYF
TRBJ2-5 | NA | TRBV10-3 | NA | TGTGCCATCAGAGGGGGAGAAGAGACCCAGTACTTC | CAIRGGEETQYF
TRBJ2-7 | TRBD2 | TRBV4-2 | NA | TGTGCCAGCAGCCAAGGCGGGACTAGCGGTGCCTACGAGCAGTACTTC | CASSQGGTSGAYEQYF
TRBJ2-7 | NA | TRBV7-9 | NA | TGTGCCAGCAGCTTGTCCCGCGAGCAGTACTTC | CASSLSREQYF
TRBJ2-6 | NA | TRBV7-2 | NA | TGTGCCAGCAGCTTGTTGAGTACCAACGTCCTGACTTTC | CASSLLSTNVLTF
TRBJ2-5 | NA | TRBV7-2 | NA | TGTGCCAGCAGCTTAACCGGGACAAAGCAAGAGACCCAGTACTTC | CASSLTGTKQETQYF
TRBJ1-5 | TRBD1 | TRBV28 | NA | TGTGCCAGCAGTTTCGGGGGACAGGGGAATCAGCCCCAGCATTTT | CASSFGGQGNQPQHF
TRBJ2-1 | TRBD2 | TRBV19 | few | TGTGCCAGTAGTATCGGGACTAGCGGGGGCAATGAGCAGTTCTTC | CASSIGTSGGNEQFF
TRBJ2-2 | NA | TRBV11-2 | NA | TGTGCCAGCAGCTTACAAGATAGGAACACCGGGGAGCTGTTTTTT | CASSLQDRNTGELFF
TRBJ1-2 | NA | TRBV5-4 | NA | TGTGCCAGCAGCGGGACACCGAACTATGGCTACACCTTC | CASSGTPNYGYTF
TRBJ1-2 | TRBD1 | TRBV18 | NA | TGTGCCAGCTCACCACCCGGGACAGGGTATGGCTACACCTTC | CASSPPGTGYGYTF
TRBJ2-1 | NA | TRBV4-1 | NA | TGCGCCAGCAGCCAAGTGCATAAGGGGGGGGCACACAATGAGCAGTTCTTC | CASSQVHKGGAHNEQFF
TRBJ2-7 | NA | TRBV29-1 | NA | TGCAGCGTCCGGGATGTAGGCTCCTACGAGCAGTACTTC | CSVRDVGSYEQYF
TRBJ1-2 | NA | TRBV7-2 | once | TGTGCCAGCAGCTTTACAGGGTCTGGCTACACCTTC | CASSFTGSGYTF
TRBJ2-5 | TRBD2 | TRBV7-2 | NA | TGTGCCAGCAGCTTAGTGACTAGCGGGGGAGAGACCCAGTACTTC | CASSLVTSGGETQYF
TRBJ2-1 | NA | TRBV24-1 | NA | TGTGCCACCGGGGGGGCCAGCTACAATGAGCAGTTCTTC | CATGGASYNEQFF
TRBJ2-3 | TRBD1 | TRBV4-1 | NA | TGCGCCAGCAGCCAGGTCCTGACAGGGTCCGCAGATACGCAGTATTTT | CASSQVLTGSADTQYF
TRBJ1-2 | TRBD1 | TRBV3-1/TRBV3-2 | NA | TGTGCCAGCAGCCAAGGGACAGGAACCTATGGCTACACCTTC | CASSQGTGTYGYTF